What follows are 21 T cell receptor beta chains derived from one specimen sequenced in a study of identical twins. TCRdb reprocessed the 5' RACE reads with MiXCR, giving one entry per CDR3 protein. This table holds around 200,000 distinct CDR3 sequences, approximately 9% found once. Sequenced material: memory (CD45RO+) T cells sorted from blood. The receptor set was obtained from a woman aged 18-29 years in good health.

This clonotype has only a few counts. This chain joins TRBV11-2 and TRBJ2-5; D may be TRBD2 (5 bases). The V end lost 5 bases, the J end lost 4 bases, and 17 bases lay between the germline ends. CDR3 length: 15 residues. Germline CDR1 is SGHAT and CDR2 is FQNNGV. The CDR3 DNA follows: TGTGCCAGCAGCCCCACCGGGCTAGCAGCAGAGACCCAGTACTTC. Translation: CASSPTGLAAETQYF.

In its sample, this clonotype was seen a few times. The chain has TRBV6-5 and TRBJ2-7; 8 bases are shared with TRBD1. CDR1 MNHEY and CDR2 SVGAGI come from the germline V gene. The CDR3 is 18 amino acids. V shed 4 bases and J 3 bases; nucleotides not matched to a gene: 17. This CDR3 reads CASSSNPTGTGRGYEQYF. CDR3 coding DNA: TGTGCCAGCAGTTCCAACCCGACCGGGACAGGTAGGGGCTACGAGCAGTACTTC.

The chain employs TRBV7-9 and TRBJ2-7; 7 bases align to TRBD2. V lost 4 bases to trimming and J lost 7 bases; unmatched junction nucleotides: 13. The CDR3 covers 15 residues. Germline V gene lookup returns CDR1 SEHNR and CDR2 FQNEAQ (reference sequence). The CDR3 reads CASSSRTYTGGEQYF. In DNA, the CDR3 is TGTGCCAGCAGCTCACGAACATACACGGGGGGTGAGCAGTACTTC.

Many counts were recorded for this clonotype. V is TRBV29-1 and J is TRBJ2-7; 8 bases are a match to TRBD1. Germline V CDR1 and CDR2: SQVTM, ANQGSEA. The CDR3 has 13 amino acids. Germline trimming cut 3 bases from V and 3 bases from J; bases unmatched to any gene: 4. In DNA form, the CDR3 reads TGCAGCGTTGATACAGGGGGTGACTACGAGCAGTACTTC. This codes for CSVDTGGDYEQYF.

V and J are TRBV12-3 or TRBV12-4 and TRBJ2-6; D perhaps matches TRBD1 (6 bases). V was cut by 5 bases and J by 0 bases, with 11 bases left in between. This CDR3 has 16 amino acids. The DNA of the CDR3 is TGTGCCAGCAGTCTAGGACAGACCTCTGGGGCCAACGTCCTGACTTTC. This sequence encodes CASSLGQTSGANVLTF.

The table lists this clonotype with many counts. The chain has TRBV7-2 and TRBJ2-7; D remains unclear. This CDR3 is 12 amino acids long. Germline CDR1 SGHTA, CDR2 FQGNSA. Trimming took off 1 base at V and 3 bases at J, with 4 bases between the two ends. The CDR3 sequence: CASSLDYYEQYF. CDR3 sequence (DNA): TGTGCCAGCAGCTTAGACTACTACGAGCAGTACTTC.

CDR3 sequence reads: CASSLKVSNQPQHF. The CDR3 bases are TGTGCCAGCAGCTTAAAGGTTAGCAATCAGCCCCAGCATTTT. The chain joins TRBV7-2 to TRBJ1-5; unclear D gene. Germline CDR1 and CDR2: SGHTA and FQGNSA. Trimming pared 2 bases from V and 0 bases from J, leaving 5 bases between. This CDR3 has 14 amino acids.

The V gene is TRBV5-6, the J gene TRBJ2-1; D not resolved. Looked up from germline, CDR1 is SGHDT and CDR2 is YYEEEE. V lost 5 bases and J lost 4, with 13 bases in between. CDR3 size: 14 residues. The CDR3 DNA sequence: TGTGCCAGCAGTCCCCTGACCGAGTACAATGAGCAGTTCTTC. This encodes CASSPLTEYNEQFF.

This clonotype was detected ten times or more. The chain has TRBV20-1 and TRBJ2-1; D is uncertain. Germline V gene data show CDR1 as DFQATT and CDR2 as SNEGSKA (reference sequence). With 1 base removed from V and 6 bases from J, the gap between germline ends came to 4 bases. The CDR3 has 11 amino acids. CDR3 sequence: CSARGSNEQFF. DNA of the CDR3: TGCAGTGCTAGAGGCAGCAATGAGCAGTTCTTC.

This clonotype was observed many times. This chain connects TRBV4-2 to TRBJ2-5; no definite D call. The germline CDR1 and CDR2 sequences are LGHNA and YNFKEQ. V gave up 0 bases and J gave up 5 bases, with 4 bases separating them. The CDR3 totals 12 residues. CDR3 region: CASSQDKETQYF. The CDR3 nucleotides are TGTGCCAGCAGCCAAGATAAGGAGACCCAGTACTTC.

Many counts were recorded for this clonotype. This chain uses TRBV6-1 with TRBJ2-1; TRBD2 aligns across 10 bases. The CDR3 runs 17 residues. V dropped 5 bases and J dropped 6; count of bases not matched to a gene: 13. Germline loops: CDR1 MNHNS, CDR2 SASEGT. CDR3 bases: TGTGCCAGCAGTCGAACTCCTGGTAGCGGGGGGCTCAATGAGCAGTTCTTC. This encodes CASSRTPGSGGLNEQFF.

This clonotype was seen a handful of times. Here the CDR3 DNA reads TGTGCCAGCAGCCCAGACTTCAAAAACATTCAGTACTTC. It specifies CASSPDFKNIQYF. J is TRBJ2-4 and V is TRBV11-2; no clear D. The CDR3 sequence is 13 residues long. V was clipped by 5 bases and J by 3 bases, with 8 bases between them. Germline V gives CDR1 SGHAT, CDR2 FQNNGV.

The rearrangement uses TRBV18 and TRBJ2-7, with 8 bases lining up with TRBD2. The CDR3 contains 13 residues. CDR1 and CDR2 from the germline V gene are KGHSH and LQKENI. The V gene end was trimmed by 4 bases and the J gene end by 6 bases; junction bases not matched to a gene: 5. CDR3 DNA: TGTGCCAGCTCACTCGGACTAGCCGCCGAGCAGTACTTC. Translation: CASSLGLAAEQYF.

This clonotype was observed a few times. The V gene is TRBV11-1, the J gene TRBJ1-6; tentatively, D is TRBD1 (5 bases). The V and J ends lost 0 bases and 7 bases respectively, with 10 bases between them. Germline CDR1 SGHAT, CDR2 FQDESV (reference sequence). The CDR3 is made up of 15 amino acids. The CDR3 sequence is CASSLATRVNSPLHF. Written as DNA, the CDR3 is TGTGCCAGCAGCTTAGCAACCAGGGTGAATTCACCCCTCCACTTT.

The chain has TRBV4-3 and TRBJ2-1, with 14 bases lining up with TRBD2. Germline CDR1 is LGHNA and CDR2 is YSLEER. CDR3 size: 16 residues. Losses at the gene ends were 2 bases for V and 9 bases for J; bases not matched to a gene: 6. CDR3 sequence (DNA): TGCGCCAGCAGCCAAAATTGGGGACTAGCGGGAGCTGAGCAGTTCTTC. Translated: CASSQNWGLAGAEQFF.

This clonotype was recorded a few times. In nucleotides, the CDR3 is TGCAGTGCTGGAGTAGGTAGCGGGAGGGCCTATGAGCAGTTCTTC. It translates to CSAGVGSGRAYEQFF. The chain employs TRBV20-1 and TRBJ2-1, with 11 bases matching TRBD2. The trim removed 5 bases at V and 8 bases at J, leaving 11 bases unmatched. The CDR3 has 15 residues. Germline CDR1 and CDR2: DFQATT and SNEGSKA (reference sequence).

The gene calls are TRBV7-2 and TRBJ2-7; TRBD2 might be the D (6 bases). Per germline, CDR1 SGHTA and CDR2 FQGNSA. V lost 1 base and J 4 bases, leaving 11 bases between the germline ends. This CDR3 spans 14 amino acids. This CDR3 reads CASSLGAGPYEQYF. Here the CDR3 DNA reads TGTGCCAGCAGCTTAGGCGCGGGACCGTACGAGCAGTACTTC.

This chain joins TRBV18 and TRBJ1-1, with 7 bases matching TRBD1. Trimming took 3 bases from V and 12 from J; bases not matched to a gene: 10. Germline lookup yields CDR1 KGHSH and CDR2 LQKENI. The CDR3 is 13 residues long. CDR3 bases: TGTGCCAGCTCACCGACAGGGCAAAAACCCCCTTTCTTT. Translated, it gives CASSPTGQKPPFF.

This clonotype was counted a few times. This chain uses TRBV12-5 with TRBJ2-5; D ambiguous. V was shortened by 2 bases and J by 1 base, with 8 bases between the two germline ends. Germline-derived CDR1 and CDR2 are LGHNT and FRNRAP. This CDR3 spans 14 amino acids. Written as DNA, the CDR3 is TGTGCTAGTGGTTTGAATACCTTCCAAGAGACCCAGTACTTC. This translates into CASGLNTFQETQYF.

In its sample, this clonotype was seen a few times. This chain uses TRBV20-1 with TRBJ2-7; 7 bases align to TRBD1. Germline values: CDR1 DFQATT, CDR2 SNEGSKA (reference sequence). V lost 1 base, J lost 1 base, and 10 bases stayed unmatched. The CDR3 runs to 16 residues. In DNA, the CDR3 is TGCAGTGCTAGAGGGGTCATAAGGGGGCAATCCTACGAGCAGTACTTC. It yields the protein CSARGVIRGQSYEQYF.

The rearrangement uses TRBV20-1 and TRBJ2-7; TRBD2 aligns across 9 bases. Looked up from germline, CDR1 is DFQATT and CDR2 is SNEGSKA (reference sequence). Trimming took 0 bases from V and 7 from J; bases not matched to a gene: 13. This CDR3 is 16 amino acids long. As DNA, the CDR3 is TGCAGTGCTAGAGATGTGCAGCGGGAGGTCAAGATGGAGCAGTACTTC. Its protein is CSARDVQREVKMEQYF.